These T cell receptor beta chains were read from a single sample in a study of T cell responses to AZD1222 COVID-19 vaccine. Some clones are missing from TCRdb's copy, which holds only in-frame ones; the method was immunoSEQ multiplex PCR. The data hold 140,000 or so clones, with around 87% observed a single time. This material consisted of peripheral blood, taken on day 0 of AZD1222 vaccination. These receptors were obtained from an adult in good health. Both conserved end residues are part of each CDR3. The D gene is left open where the match is weak. The listing skips clone size in some rows; elsewhere it reads once, few, many or a size class.

d_call cdr3_length j_call v_call clone_size cdr3_aa cdr3_nt
. 11 TRBJ1-2 TRBV3-1/TRBV3-2 . CASSHSLGYTF TGTGCCAGCAGCCATTCCCTTGGCTACACCTTC
TRBD1 14 TRBJ1-2 TRBV19 . CASSIGDRASGYTF TGTGCCAGTAGTATTGGGGACAGGGCAAGCGGCTACACCTTC
. 13 TRBJ1-2 TRBV7-9 . CASSLVGDYGYTF TGTGCCAGCAGCTTAGTGGGTGACTATGGCTACACCTTC
. 14 TRBJ1-6 TRBV5-4 . CASSLNSQSSPLHF TGTGCCAGCAGCTTAAACAGCCAAAGTTCACCCCTCCACTTT
. 14 TRBJ1-1 TRBV7-3 once CASSLMGQNTEAFF TGTGCCAGCAGCTTAATGGGGCAGAACACTGAAGCTTTCTTT
. 13 TRBJ2-1 TRBV11-2 once CASSSQHSSEQFF TGTGCCAGCAGCTCCCAACACAGCAGTGAGCAGTTCTTC
. 14 TRBJ2-5 TRBV3-1/TRBV3-2 . CASSQAARKETQYF TGTGCCAGCAGCCAAGCGGCTAGGAAAGAGACCCAGTACTTC
. 15 TRBJ1-1 TRBV9 . CASSVFPGVNTEAFF TGTGCCAGCAGCGTATTTCCAGGGGTGAACACTGAAGCTTTCTTT
TRBD1 17 TRBJ1-3 TRBV6-6 once CASSLTPGQAKGNTIYF TGTGCCAGCAGTCTTACCCCCGGACAGGCAAAAGGAAACACCATATATTTT
. 14 TRBJ1-2 TRBV6-5 . CASSYSSRFSAANF TGTGCCAGCAGTTACTCGAGTCGTTTCTCCGCGGCTAATTTC
. 16 TRBJ1-5 TRBV6-1 . CASSDQAQGSNQPQHF TGTGCCAGCAGTGATCAGGCTCAGGGGTCAAATCAGCCCCAGCATTTT
TRBD2 15 TRBJ2-2 TRBV7-3 . CASSWEAGNTGELFF TGTGCCAGCAGCTGGGAAGCGGGAAACACCGGGGAGCTGTTTTTT
TRBD1 13 TRBJ2-7 TRBV28 once CASVPGQGYEQYF TGTGCCAGTGTTCCGGGACAGGGCTACGAGCAGTACTTC
TRBD2 15 TRBJ2-2 TRBV7-9 . CASSLVLAGAGELFF TGTGCCAGCAGCTTAGTACTAGCGGGAGCCGGGGAGCTGTTTTTT
. 12 TRBJ1-2 TRBV12-3/TRBV12-4 . CASSSGGYGYTF TGTGCCAGCAGTTCCGGTGGATATGGCTACACCTTC
TRBD2 15 TRBJ2-1 TRBV6-5 . CASSYYLRGVTEQFF TGTGCCAGCAGTTACTATCTGCGGGGGGTGACTGAGCAGTTCTTC
. 15 TRBJ1-2 TRBV28 . CASSLSPKGFYGYTF TGTGCCAGCAGTTTATCCCCCAAGGGGTTCTATGGCTACACCTTC